In this sample, the clone carrying this T cell receptor (beta chain) turned up once. The data belong to a study of cytomegalovirus exposure and HLA in healthy donors. The PCR made use of 60 Vbeta and 13 Jbeta primers. TCRdb keeps only in-frame clones here, not all; method: immunoSEQ multiplex PCR. The data contain around 94,000 clones, more than 75% of them singletons. The sequencing sample was made of PBMCs. The TCR comes from a human donor in good health.

CDR3 amino acids: CASSVGGQGVTGTQYF. The DNA for the CDR3 is TGTGCCAGCAGCGTAGGGGGACAGGGGGTGACGGGGACCCAGTACTTC. The chain recombines TRBV9 with TRBJ2-5; 11 bases fit TRBD1. Germline V gene sequence: CDR1 SGDLS, CDR2 YYNGEE. J was trimmed by 7 bases and V by 0 bases; bases with no gene match: 8. This CDR3 spans 16 amino acids. The whole variable domain, remainder taken from reference TRBV9 and TRBJ2-5, is DSGVTQTPKHLITATGQRVTLRCSPRSGDLSVYWYQQSLDQGLQFLIQYYNGEERAKGNILERFSAQQFPDLHSELNLSSLELGDSALYFCASSVGGQGVTGTQYFGPGTRLLVL.